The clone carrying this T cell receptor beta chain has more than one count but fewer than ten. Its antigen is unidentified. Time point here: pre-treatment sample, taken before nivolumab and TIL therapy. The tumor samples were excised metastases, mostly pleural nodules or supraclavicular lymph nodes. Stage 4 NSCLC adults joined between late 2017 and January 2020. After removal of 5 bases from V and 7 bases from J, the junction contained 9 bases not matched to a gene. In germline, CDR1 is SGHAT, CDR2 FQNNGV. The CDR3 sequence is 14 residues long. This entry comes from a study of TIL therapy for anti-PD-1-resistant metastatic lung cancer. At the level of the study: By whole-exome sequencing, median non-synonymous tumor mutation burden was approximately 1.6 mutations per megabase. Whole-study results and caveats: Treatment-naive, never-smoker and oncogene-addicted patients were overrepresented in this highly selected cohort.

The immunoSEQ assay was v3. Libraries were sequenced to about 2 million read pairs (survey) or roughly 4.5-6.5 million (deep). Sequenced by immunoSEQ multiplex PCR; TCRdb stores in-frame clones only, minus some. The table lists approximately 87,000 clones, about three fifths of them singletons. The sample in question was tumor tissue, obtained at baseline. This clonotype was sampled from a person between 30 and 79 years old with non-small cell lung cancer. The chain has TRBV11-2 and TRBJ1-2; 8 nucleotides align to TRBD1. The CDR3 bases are TGTGCCAGCAGCCTTGGACAGGGAATATTTGGCTACACCTTC. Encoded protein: CASSLGQGIFGYTF.